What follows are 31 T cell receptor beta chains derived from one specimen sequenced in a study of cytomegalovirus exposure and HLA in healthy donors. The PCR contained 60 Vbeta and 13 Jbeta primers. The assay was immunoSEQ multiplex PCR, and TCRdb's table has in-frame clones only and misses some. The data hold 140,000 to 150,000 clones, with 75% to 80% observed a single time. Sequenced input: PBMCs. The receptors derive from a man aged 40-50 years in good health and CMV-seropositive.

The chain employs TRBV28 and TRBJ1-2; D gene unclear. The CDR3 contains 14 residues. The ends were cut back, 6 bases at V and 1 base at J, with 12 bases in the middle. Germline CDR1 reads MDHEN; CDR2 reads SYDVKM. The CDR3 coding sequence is TGTGCCAGCAGCCCCCCGACACGTAACTATGGCTACACCTTC. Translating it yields CASSPPTRNYGYTF.

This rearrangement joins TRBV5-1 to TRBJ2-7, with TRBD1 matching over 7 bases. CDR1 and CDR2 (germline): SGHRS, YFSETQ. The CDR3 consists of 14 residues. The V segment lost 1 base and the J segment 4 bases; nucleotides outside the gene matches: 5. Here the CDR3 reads CASSLWSGGYEQYF. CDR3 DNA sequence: TGCGCCAGCAGCTTGTGGTCAGGGGGATACGAGCAGTACTTC.

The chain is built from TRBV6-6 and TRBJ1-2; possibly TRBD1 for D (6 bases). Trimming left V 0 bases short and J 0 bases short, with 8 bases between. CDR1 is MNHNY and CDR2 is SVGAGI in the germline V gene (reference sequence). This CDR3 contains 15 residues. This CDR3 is CASSYSGTSNYGYTF. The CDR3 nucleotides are TGTGCCAGCAGTTACTCTGGGACATCTAACTATGGCTACACCTTC.

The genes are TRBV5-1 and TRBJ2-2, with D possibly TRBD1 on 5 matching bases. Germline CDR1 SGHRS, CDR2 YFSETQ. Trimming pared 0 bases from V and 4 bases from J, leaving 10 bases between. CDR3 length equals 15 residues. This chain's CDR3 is CASSLEGFGTGELFF. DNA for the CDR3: TGCGCCAGCAGCTTGGAGGGGTTTGGCACCGGGGAGCTGTTTTTT.

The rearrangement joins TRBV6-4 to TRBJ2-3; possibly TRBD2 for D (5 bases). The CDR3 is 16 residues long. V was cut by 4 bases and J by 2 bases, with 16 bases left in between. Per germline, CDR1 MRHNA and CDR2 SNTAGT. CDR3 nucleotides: TGTGCCAGCAGTGCCACCGCGGGCAGTTCCACAGATACGCAGTATTTT. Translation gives CASSATAGSSTDTQYF.

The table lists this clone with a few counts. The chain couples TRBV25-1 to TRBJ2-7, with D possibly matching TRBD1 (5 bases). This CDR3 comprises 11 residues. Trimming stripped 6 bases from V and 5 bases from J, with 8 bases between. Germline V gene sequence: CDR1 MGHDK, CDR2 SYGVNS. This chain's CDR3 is CASRQGDEQYF. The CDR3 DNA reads TGTGCCAGCAGGCAGGGCGACGAGCAGTACTTC.

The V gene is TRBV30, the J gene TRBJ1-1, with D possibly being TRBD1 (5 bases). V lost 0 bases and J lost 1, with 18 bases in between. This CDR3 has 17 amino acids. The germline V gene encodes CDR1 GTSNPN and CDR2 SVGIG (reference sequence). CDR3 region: CAWSVKASGRGNTEAFF. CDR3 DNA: TGTGCCTGGAGTGTAAAGGCTTCGGGGCGGGGGAACACTGAAGCTTTCTTT.

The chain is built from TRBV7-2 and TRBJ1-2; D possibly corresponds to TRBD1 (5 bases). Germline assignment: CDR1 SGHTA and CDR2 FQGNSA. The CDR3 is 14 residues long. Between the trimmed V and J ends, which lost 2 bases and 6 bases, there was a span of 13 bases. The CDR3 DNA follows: TGTGCCAGCAGCTTACGCGGGGCAGGCAATGGCTACACCTTC. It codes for CASSLRGAGNGYTF.

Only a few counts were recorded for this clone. CDR3 sequence (DNA): TGTGCCAGCAGCTTTACTAGCGGGAGTAACATTCAGTACTTC. Protein: CASSFTSGSNIQYF. This chain uses TRBV11-2 with TRBJ2-4; 11 bases agree with TRBD2. This CDR3 spans 14 amino acids. Looked up from germline, CDR1 is SGHAT and CDR2 is FQNNGV. Trimming took 3 bases from V and 7 from J; bases not matched to a gene: 2.

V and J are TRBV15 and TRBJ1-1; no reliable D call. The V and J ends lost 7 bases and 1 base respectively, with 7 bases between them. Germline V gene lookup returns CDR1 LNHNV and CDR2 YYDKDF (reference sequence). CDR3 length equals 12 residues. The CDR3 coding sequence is TGTGCCACCATCGGTAAGAACACTGAAGCTTTCTTT. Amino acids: CATIGKNTEAFF.

The CDR3 sequence is CASSLVSSGTGGRRSNQPQHF. The CDR3 region has the DNA TGTGCCAGCAGTTTAGTAAGCAGCGGGACAGGGGGCAGGAGGAGCAATCAGCCCCAGCATTTT. This chain links TRBV28 with TRBJ1-5; 12 bases align to TRBD1. The CDR3 has 21 residues. Germline CDR1 and CDR2: MDHEN and SYDVKM. With V trimmed by 2 bases and J by 1 base, 15 bases remained unmatched.

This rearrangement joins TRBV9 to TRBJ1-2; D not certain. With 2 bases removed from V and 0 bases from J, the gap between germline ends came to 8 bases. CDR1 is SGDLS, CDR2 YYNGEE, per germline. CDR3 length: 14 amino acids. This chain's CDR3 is CASSVGSTNYGYTF. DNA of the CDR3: TGTGCCAGCAGCGTGGGCAGCACTAACTATGGCTACACCTTC.

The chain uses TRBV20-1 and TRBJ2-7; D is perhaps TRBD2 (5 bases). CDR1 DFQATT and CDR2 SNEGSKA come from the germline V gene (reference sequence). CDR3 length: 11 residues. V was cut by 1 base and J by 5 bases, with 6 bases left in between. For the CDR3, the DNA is TGCAGTGCTAGAGTGAGGGACGAGCAGTACTTC. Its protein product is CSARVRDEQYF.

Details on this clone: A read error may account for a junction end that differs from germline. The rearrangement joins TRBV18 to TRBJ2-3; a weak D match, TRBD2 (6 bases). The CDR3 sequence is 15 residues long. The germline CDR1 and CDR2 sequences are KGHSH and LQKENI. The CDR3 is CASSSPGGFTDTQYF. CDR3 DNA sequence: TGTGCCAGCTCATCACCTGGGGGGTTCACAGATACGCAGTATTTT.

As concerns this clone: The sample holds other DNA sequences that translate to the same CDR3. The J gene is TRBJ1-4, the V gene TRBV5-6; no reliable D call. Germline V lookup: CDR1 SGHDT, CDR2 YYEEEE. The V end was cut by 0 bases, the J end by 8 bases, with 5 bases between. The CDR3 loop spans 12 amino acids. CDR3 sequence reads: CASSLGGEKLFF. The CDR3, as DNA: TGTGCCAGCAGCTTGGGCGGGGAAAAACTGTTTTTT.

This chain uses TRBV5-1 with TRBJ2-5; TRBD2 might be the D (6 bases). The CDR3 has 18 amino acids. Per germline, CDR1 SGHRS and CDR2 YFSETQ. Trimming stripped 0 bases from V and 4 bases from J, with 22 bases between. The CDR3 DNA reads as TGCGCCAGCAGCTTGGATGCACTCCTAGATAGCGGAGGAGAGACCCAGTACTTC. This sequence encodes CASSLDALLDSGGETQYF.

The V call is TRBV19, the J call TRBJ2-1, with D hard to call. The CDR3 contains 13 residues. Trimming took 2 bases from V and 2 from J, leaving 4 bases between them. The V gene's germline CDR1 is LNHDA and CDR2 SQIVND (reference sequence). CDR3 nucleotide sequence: TGTGCCAGTAGTATAAACACCTACAATGAGCAGTTCTTC. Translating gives CASSINTYNEQFF.

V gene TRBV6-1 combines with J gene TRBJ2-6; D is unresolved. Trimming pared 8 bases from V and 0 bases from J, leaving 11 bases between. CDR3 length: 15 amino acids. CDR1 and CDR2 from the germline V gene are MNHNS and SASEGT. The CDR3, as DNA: TGTGCCAGCGAGAGGCTCTCCTCTGGGGCCAACGTCCTGACTTTC. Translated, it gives CASERLSSGANVLTF.

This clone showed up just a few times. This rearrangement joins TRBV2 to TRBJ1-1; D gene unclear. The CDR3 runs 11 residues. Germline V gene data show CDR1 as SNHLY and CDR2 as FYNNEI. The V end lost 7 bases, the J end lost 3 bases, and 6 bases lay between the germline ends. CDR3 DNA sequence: TGTGCCAGCATTCGGGACACTGAAGCTTTCTTT. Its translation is CASIRDTEAFF.

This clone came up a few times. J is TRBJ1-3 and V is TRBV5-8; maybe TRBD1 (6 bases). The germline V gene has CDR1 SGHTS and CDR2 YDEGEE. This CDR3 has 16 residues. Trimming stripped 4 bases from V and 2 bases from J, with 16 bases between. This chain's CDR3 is CASSPWGGITGNTIYF. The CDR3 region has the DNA TGTGCCAGCAGCCCGTGGGGGGGCATCACTGGAAACACCATATATTTT.

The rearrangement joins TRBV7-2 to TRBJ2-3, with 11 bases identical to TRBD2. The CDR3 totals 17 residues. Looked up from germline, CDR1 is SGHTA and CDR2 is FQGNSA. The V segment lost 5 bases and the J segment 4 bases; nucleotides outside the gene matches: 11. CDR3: CASSRGGASGRSDTQYF. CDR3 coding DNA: TGTGCCAGCAGCAGGGGAGGGGCTAGCGGGAGGTCAGATACGCAGTATTTT. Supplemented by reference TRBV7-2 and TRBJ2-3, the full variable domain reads GAGVSQSPSNKVTEKGKDVELRCDPISGHTALYWYRQSLGQGLEFLIYFQGNSAPDKSGLPSDRFSAERTGGSVSTLTIQRTQQEDSAVYLCASSRGGASGRSDTQYFGPGTRLTVL.

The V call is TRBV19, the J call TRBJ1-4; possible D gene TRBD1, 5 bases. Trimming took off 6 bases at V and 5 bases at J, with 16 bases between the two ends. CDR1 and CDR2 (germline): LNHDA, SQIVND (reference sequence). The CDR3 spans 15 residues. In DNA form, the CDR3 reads TGTGCCAGTAGGCAAGCGACAGTGCAGAATGAAAAACTGTTTTTT. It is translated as CASRQATVQNEKLFF.

CDR3 sequence: CASSRAGVTQETQYF. CDR3 coding DNA: TGTGCCAGCAGTAGGGCAGGGGTAACTCAAGAGACCCAGTACTTC. This chain links TRBV2 with TRBJ2-5, with TRBD1 as a possible D gene (6 bases). The germline V and J ends were trimmed by 5 bases and 2 bases, with 15 bases remaining between them. Germline lookup yields CDR1 SNHLY and CDR2 FYNNEI. This CDR3 comprises 15 residues.

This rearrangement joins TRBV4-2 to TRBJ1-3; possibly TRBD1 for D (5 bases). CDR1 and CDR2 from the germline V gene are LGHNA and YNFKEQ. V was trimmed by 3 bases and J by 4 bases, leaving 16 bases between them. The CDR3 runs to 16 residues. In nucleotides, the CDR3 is TGTGCCAGCAGCCAGCGGGGACTTACTGCCGGAAACACCATATATTTT. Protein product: CASSQRGLTAGNTIYF.

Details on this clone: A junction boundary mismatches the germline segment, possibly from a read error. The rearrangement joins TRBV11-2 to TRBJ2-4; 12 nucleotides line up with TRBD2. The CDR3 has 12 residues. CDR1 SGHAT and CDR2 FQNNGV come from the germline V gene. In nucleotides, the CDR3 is TGTGCCAGCAGCTTGAGGACTAGCGGGAAGGACTTC. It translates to CASSLRTSGKDF.

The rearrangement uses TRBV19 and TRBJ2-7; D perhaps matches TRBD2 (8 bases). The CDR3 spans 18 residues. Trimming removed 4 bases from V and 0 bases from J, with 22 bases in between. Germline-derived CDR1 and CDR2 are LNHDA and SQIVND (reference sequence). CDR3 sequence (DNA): TGTGCCAGTAGTACCTCGGCCCTTAGCGGGGACAGCTCCTACGAGCAGTACTTC. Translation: CASSTSALSGDSSYEQYF. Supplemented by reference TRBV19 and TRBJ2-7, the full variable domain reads DGGITQSPKYLFRKEGQNVTLSCEQNLNHDAMYWYRQDPGQGLRLIYYSQIVNDFQKGDIAEGYSVSREKKESFPLTVTSAQKNPTAFYLCASSTSALSGDSSYEQYFGPGTRLTVT.

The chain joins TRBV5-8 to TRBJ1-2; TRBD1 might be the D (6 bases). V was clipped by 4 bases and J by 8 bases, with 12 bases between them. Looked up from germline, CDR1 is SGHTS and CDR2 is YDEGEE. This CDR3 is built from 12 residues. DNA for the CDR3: TGTGCCAGCAGCCTAAACAGGGACGGCTACACCTTC. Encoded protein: CASSLNRDGYTF.

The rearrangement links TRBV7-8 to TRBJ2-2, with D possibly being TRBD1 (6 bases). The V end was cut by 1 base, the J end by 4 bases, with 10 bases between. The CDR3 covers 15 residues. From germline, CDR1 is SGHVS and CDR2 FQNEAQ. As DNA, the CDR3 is TGTGCCAGCAGCTTAGAGCCAGGGGCCACCGGGGAGCTGTTTTTT. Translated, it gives CASSLEPGATGELFF.

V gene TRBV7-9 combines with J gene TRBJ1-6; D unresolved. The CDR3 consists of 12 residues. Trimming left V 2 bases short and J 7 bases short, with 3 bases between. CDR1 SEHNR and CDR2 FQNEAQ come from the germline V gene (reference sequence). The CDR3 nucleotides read TGTGCCAGCAGCTTACAGAATTCACCCCTCCACTTT. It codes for CASSLQNSPLHF.

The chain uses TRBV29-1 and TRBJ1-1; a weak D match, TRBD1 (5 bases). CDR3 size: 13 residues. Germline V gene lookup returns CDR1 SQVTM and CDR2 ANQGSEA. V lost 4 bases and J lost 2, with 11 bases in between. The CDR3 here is CSVGQNSNTEAFF. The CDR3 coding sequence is TGCAGCGTTGGACAGAACAGTAACACTGAAGCTTTCTTT.

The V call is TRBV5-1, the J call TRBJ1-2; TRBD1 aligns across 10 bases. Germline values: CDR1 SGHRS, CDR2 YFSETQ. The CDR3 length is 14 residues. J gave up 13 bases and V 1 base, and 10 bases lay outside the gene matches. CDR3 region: CASSLTVTGGDGTF. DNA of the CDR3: TGCGCCAGCAGCTTGACGGTGACAGGGGGCGACGGCACCTTC.